One TCR beta chain is described in this entry. The target of this receptor is not known. No base quality information exists; no much larger clone differs at one position. The sample originates from a study of T cells in Graves' hyperthyroidism and ophthalmopathy (dated by TCRdb to between 2018 and 2021). Broadly, across the study: Peripheral blood samples were taken at initial diagnosis, before any treatment was given. To identify distinguishing TCR V-J signatures, a discovery cohort of 100 patients was used, comprising 43 with Graves' ophthalmopathy and around 57 with stable Graves' hyperthyroidism. Prospective prediction of ophthalmopathy was tested in an independent validation cohort consisting of 18 hyperthyroidism patients and 17 patients who later progressed to ophthalmopathy. The 75 to 100 discovery patients were divided at random into training and test sets in a 7:3 ratio. The study also compared thyroid tissue and blood T-cell repertoires from more than five Graves' hyperthyroidism patients. After blood sampling, hyperthyroidism patients were treated with methimazole at a starting dose of 30 mg daily, and ophthalmopathy patients were treated with high-dose intravenous methylprednisolone. According to the paper, TCR Vbeta CDR3 sequencing was carried out on some 130 peripheral blood samples, which came from under 50 ophthalmopathy, roughly 75 hyperthyroidism and approximately 17 progressor patients.

The germline V gene provides CDR1 SNHLY and CDR2 FYNNEI. From its cysteine to its phenylalanine, the CDR3 spans 13 amino acids. Only CDR3 DNA is held: 39 bases, read in frame from base 1. V is shortened by 6 bases, J by 3 bases, and the region joining them spans 6 bases. Overall results and qualifications from the work: Most expanded thyroid clonotypes (frequency above 0.001) were also found in blood, which suggests that blood repertoires may mirror thyroid immune responses. In validation, the model predicted progression to ophthalmopathy a median of roughly 6.2 months before onset, with roughly 70% sensitivity and 72.22% specificity. A 13 V-J signature model separated ophthalmopathy from stable hyperthyroidism, with around 90% sensitivity and about 81% specificity in cross-validation and 80%/75% in testing. Sample size was not statistically predetermined, and blinding of investigators to group allocation was not performed.

Stable Graves' hyperthyroidism was defined as the absence of progression to ophthalmopathy over 18 months of follow-up. Hyperthyroidism patients were newly diagnosed, had a disease duration of under 2 months, and were aged 18 to 65 years. Exclusion was applied to patients with uncontrolled infections, other autoimmune diseases, pregnancy or lactation. Diagnoses were established on the basis of clinical symptoms, serum thyroxine and TRAb, thyroid ultrasound, and orbital computed tomography. PBMCs were separated from 10 ml of fresh peripheral blood using Ficoll-Paque density gradient centrifugation. Total RNA was extracted using Trizol reagent, and RNA quality was assessed on an Agilent 2100 Bioanalyzer. Amplification of TCR beta CDR3 regions was carried out from RNA transcripts. The TCR CDR3 was subjected to a first round of RT-PCR using the HTBI primer set and the Qiagen OneStep RT-PCR kit. A second multiplex PCR round built the libraries, followed by size selection and purification. Paired-end sequencing of the libraries was performed with 100 bp reads on an Illumina HiSeq2000. The study's processing was this. Raw data were processed with SOAPnuke, discarding reads with adapters, uncalled bases, mean Phred below 15, or no exact constant-primer or identifier match. High-quality paired reads were merged using COPE v1.2.5, and each unique nucleotide sequence was defined as a clonotype. MiTCR v1.1 was used to align the clonotypes against IMGT TRBV, TRBD and TRBJ reference segments. Analysis was restricted to V-J combinations with a frequency above 0.0001, which covered about 99% of repertoires. A TCS score was defined as the ratio of F50 (clonal expansion) to E x V (chaos), with BLOSUM62-based TCRdist applied between CDR3 peptides within each V-J. Welch's t-statistics and random forest reduced approximately 520 V-J features to 13, which were used in a naive Bayes classifier (R e1071). The public reads were quality trimmed at Q25 with fastp and then assembled into clones with MiXCR by TCRdb, keeping productive beta chains. When rows share a CDR3 protein, they turn into one entry using the most common DNA and genes. For this entry, the V and J calls and clone size follow TCRdb and not the study's own pipeline. The sample data list about 180,000 distinct CDR3 sequences, and approximately 15% of these were observed just once. The ten largest clones add up to about 29% of the sample.

Specimen: blood. The sequence links TRBV2 to TRBJ2-6, and the D gene may be TRBD2, 6 bases matching. The sequence was obtained from a woman between 50 and 59 years old with Graves' hyperthyroidism. This receptor carries the CDR3 CASRGGGANVLTF. The sequenced DNA: TGTGCCAGCAGGGGAGGTGGGGCCAACGTCCTGACTTTC.